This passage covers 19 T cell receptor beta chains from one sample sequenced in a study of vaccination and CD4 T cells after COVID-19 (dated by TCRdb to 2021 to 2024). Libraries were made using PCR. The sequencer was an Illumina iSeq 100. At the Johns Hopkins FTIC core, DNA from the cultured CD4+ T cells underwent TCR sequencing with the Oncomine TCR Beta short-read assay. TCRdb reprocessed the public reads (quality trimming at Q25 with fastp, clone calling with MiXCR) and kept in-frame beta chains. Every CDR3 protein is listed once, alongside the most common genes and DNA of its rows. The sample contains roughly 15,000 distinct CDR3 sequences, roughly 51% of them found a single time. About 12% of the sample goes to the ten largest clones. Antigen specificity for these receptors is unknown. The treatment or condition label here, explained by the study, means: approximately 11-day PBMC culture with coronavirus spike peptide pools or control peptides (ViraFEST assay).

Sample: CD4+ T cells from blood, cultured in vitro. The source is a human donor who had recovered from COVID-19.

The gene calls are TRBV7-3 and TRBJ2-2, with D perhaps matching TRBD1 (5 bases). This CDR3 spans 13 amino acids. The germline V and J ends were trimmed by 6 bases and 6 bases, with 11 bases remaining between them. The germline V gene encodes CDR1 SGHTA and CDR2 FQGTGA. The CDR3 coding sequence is TGTGCCAGCAGTCCCCAGGGCGCCGGGGAGCTGTTTTTT. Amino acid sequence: CASSPQGAGELFF.

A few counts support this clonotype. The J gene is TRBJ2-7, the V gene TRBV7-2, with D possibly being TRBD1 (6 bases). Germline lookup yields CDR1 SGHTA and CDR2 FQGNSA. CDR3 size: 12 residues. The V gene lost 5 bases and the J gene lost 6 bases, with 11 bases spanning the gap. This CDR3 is CASSVLRGEQYF. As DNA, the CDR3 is TGTGCCAGCAGCGTACTCAGGGGCGAGCAGTACTTC. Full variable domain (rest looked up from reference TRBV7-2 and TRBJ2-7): GAGVSQSPSNKVTEKGKDVELRCDPISGHTALYWYRQSLGQGLEFLIYFQGNSAPDKSGLPSDRFSAERTGGSVSTLTIQRTQQEDSAVYLCASSVLRGEQYFGPGTRLTVT.

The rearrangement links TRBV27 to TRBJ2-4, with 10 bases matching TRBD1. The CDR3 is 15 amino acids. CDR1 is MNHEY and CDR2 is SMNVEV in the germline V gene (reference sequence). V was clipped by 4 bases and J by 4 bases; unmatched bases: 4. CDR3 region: CASSYWTGGKNIQYF. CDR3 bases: TGTGCCAGCAGTTACTGGACAGGGGGAAAAAACATTCAGTACTTC.

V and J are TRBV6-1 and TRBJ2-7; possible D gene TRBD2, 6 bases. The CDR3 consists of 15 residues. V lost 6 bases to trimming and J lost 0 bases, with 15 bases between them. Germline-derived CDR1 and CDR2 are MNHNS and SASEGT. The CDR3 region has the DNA TGTGCCAGCAGCCGTGGGACTCCGGCCTCCTACGAGCAGTACTTC. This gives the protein CASSRGTPASYEQYF.

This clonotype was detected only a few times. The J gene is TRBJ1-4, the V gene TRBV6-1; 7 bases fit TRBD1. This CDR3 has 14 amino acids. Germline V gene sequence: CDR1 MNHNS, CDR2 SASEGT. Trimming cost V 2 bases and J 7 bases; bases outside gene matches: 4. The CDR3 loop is CASSEQGESEKLFF. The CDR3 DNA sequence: TGTGCCAGCAGTGAACAGGGGGAATCTGAAAAACTGTTTTTT.

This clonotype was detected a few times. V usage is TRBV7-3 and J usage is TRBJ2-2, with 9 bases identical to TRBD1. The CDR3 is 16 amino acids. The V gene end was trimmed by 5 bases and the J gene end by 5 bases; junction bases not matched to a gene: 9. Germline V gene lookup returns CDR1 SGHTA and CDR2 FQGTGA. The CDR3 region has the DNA TGTGCCAGCAGCCCCTCCCGGGACAGGGCGACCGGGGAGCTGTTTTTT. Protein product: CASSPSRDRATGELFF. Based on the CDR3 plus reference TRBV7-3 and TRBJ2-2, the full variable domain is GAGVSQTPSNKVTEKGKYVELRCDPISGHTALYWYRQSLGQGPEFLIYFQGTGAADDSGLPNDRFFAVRPEGSVSTLKIQRTERGDSAVYLCASSPSRDRATGELFFGEGSRLTVL.

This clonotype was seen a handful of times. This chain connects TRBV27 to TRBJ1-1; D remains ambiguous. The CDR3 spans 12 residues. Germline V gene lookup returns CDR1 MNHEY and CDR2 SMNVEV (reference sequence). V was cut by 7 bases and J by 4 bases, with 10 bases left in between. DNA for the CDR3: TGTGCCAGCAAAAAAGCTGGCACTGAAGCTTTCTTT. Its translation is CASKKAGTEAFF.

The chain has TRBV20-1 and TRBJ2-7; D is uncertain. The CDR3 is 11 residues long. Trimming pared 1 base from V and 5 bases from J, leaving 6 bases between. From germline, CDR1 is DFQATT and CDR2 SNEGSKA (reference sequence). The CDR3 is CSARVVNEQYF. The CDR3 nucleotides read TGCAGTGCTAGAGTAGTTAACGAGCAGTACTTC.

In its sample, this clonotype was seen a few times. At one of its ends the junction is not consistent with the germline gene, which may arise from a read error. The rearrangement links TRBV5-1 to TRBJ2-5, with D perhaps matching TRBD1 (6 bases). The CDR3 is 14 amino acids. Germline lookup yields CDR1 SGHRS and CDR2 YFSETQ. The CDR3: CATSPGTQQETQYF. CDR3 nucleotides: TGCGCCACCAGCCCCGGGACACAGCAAGAGACCCAGTACTTC.

The CDR3 protein is CASRPRLGDGGYTF. The CDR3 DNA is TGTGCCAGCAGGCCCCGCCTAGGGGACGGTGGCTACACCTTC. J is TRBJ1-2 and V is TRBV2, with TRBD1 as a possible D gene (5 bases). Germline V CDR1 and CDR2: SNHLY, FYNNEI. The CDR3 runs to 14 residues. V shed 6 bases and J shed 7 bases, with 18 bases lying between them.

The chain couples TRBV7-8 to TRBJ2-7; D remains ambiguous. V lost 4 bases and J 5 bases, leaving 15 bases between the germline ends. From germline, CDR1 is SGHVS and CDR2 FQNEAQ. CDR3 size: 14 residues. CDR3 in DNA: TGTGCCAGCAGCTCCGACATGGGTAGGAACGAGCAGTACTTC. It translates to CASSSDMGRNEQYF.

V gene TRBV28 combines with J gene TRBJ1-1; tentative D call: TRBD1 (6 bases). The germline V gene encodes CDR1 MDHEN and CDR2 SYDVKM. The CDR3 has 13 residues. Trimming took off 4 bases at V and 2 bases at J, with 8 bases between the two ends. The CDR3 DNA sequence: TGTGCCAGCAGTTCAGGGGCCAACACTGAAGCTTTCTTT. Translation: CASSSGANTEAFF.

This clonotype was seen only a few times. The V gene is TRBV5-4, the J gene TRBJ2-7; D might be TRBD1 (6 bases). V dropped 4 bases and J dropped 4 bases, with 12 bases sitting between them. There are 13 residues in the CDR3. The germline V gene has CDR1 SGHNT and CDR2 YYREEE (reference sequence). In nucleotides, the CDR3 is TGTGCCAGCAGCCCCCCAGGGGTTTACGAGCAGTACTTC. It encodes CASSPPGVYEQYF.

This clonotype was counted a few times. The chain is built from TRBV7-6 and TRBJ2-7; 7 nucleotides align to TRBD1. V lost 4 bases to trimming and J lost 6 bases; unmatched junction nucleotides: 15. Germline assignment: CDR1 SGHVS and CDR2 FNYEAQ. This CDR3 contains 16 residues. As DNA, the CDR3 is TGTGCCAGCAGCTCTATCTCCGGGACAGTAATGAGCGAGCAGTACTTC. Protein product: CASSSISGTVMSEQYF.

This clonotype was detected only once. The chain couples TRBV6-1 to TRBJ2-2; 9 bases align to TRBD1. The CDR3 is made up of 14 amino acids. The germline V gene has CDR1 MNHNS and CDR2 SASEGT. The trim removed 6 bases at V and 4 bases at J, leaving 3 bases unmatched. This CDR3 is CASSHRGPTGELFF. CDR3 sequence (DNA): TGTGCCAGCAGCCACAGGGGGCCCACCGGGGAGCTGTTTTTT.

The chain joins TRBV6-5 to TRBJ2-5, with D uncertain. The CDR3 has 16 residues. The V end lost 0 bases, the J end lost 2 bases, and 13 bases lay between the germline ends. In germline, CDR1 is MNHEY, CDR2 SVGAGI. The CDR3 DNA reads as TGTGCCAGCAGTTACTCGAGTACAGAGATGCAAGAGACCCAGTACTTC. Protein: CASSYSSTEMQETQYF.

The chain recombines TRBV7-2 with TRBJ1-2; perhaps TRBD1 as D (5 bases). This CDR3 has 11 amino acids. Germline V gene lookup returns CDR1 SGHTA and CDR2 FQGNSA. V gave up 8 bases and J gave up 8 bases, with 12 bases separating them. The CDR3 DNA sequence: TGTGCCAGCGGATCCGGGGGGGGCTACACCTTC. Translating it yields CASGSGGGYTF.

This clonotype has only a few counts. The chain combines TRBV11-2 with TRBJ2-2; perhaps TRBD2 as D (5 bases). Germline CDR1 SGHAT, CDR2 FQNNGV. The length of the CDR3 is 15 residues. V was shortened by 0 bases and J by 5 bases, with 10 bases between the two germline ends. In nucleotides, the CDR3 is TGTGCCAGCAGCTTAGATCGGGGTGGAACCGGGGAGCTGTTTTTT. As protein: CASSLDRGGTGELFF.

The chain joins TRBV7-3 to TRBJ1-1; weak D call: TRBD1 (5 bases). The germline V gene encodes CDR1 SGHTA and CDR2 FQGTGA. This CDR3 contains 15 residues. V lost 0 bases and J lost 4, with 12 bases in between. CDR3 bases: TGTGCCAGCAGCTTAACAGGGGACGGGGCCACTGAAGCTTTCTTT. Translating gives CASSLTGDGATEAFF.